This T cell receptor beta chain originates from a study of blood T cell repertoires in COVID-19. Across the whole study: The United States, Italy and Spain provided the acute and convalescent COVID-19 samples.

Assay: immunoSEQ multiplex PCR; the TCRdb copy retains only in-frame clones and omits some. The table has just over 250,000 clones, 70% to 90% seen once. This sequence originates from a woman in her 50s with acute or convalescent COVID-19. Sequencing used peripheral blood.

CDR3 region: CASSTPGLGSGGELFF. CDR3 nucleotide sequence: TGTGCCAGCAGCACACCGGGACTAGGGTCTGGCGGGGAGCTGTTTTTT. This chain links TRBV4-2 with TRBJ2-2; 8 nucleotides align to TRBD2. Looked up from germline, CDR1 is LGHNA and CDR2 is YNFKEQ. Germline trimming cut 5 bases from V and 7 bases from J; bases unmatched to any gene: 12. The CDR3 covers 16 residues.